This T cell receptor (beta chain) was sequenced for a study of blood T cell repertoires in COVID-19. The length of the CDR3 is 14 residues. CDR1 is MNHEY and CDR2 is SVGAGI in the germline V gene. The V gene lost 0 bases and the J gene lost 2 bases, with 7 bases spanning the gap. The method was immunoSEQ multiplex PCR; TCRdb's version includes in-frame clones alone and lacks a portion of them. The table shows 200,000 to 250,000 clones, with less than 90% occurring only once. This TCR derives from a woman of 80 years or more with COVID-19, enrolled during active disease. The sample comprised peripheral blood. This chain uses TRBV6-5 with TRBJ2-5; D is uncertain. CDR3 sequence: CASSYSGAQETQYF. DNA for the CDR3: TGTGCCAGCAGTTACTCGGGCGCGCAAGAGACCCAGTACTTC.